Below are 3 T cell receptor beta chains sequenced from a single sample in a study of CD8 T cells in Susac syndrome. It was with random hexamers that roughly 0.5 to 1 ug RNA was reverse transcribed. One entry per CDR3 protein results from TCRdb running MiXCR on the immunoSEQ multiplex PCR reads. Here the sample spans around 130,000 distinct CDR3 sequences, over 75% being singletons. Material for sequencing was CD8+ T cells from PBMCs. The receptors stem from a human donor with multiple sclerosis.

The chain carries TRBV27 and TRBJ1-6; TRBD1 might be the D (6 bases). Germline V gene lookup returns CDR1 MNHEY and CDR2 SMNVEV (reference sequence). V lost 7 bases, J lost 5 bases, and 12 bases lay in between. CDR3 length: 14 amino acids. CDR3 in amino acids: CASTQTGHNSPLHF. DNA of the CDR3: TGTGCCAGCACTCAGACAGGCCATAATTCACCCCTCCACTTT.

The rearrangement joins TRBV12-3 or TRBV12-4 to TRBJ2-1, with a weak D call TRBD2 (6 bases). Trimming removed 5 bases from V and 0 bases from J, with 11 bases in between. This CDR3 region has 15 residues. The CDR3 loop is CASSGGISSYNEQFF. CDR3 DNA sequence: TGTGCCAGCAGTGGGGGGATTAGCTCCTACAATGAGCAGTTCTTC.

The chain uses TRBV12-3 or TRBV12-4 and TRBJ2-1; D remains ambiguous. The CDR3 is 12 residues long. Trimming took 4 bases from V and 7 from J, leaving 8 bases between them. CDR3 bases: TGTGCCAGCAGTTCCCTTAAGAATGAGCAGTTCTTC. Encoded protein: CASSSLKNEQFF.